This T cell receptor beta chain is drawn from a study of blood T cell repertoires in COVID-19. Study-level information: Donors in the United States, Italy and Spain gave samples during acute or convalescent COVID-19. Sample material is recorded as cDNA or gDNA derived from T cells, B-cell-depleted T cells, or PBMCs.

This table comes from immunoSEQ multiplex PCR, and its TCRdb copy is limited to in-frame clones, with some not included. This sample has about 190,000 clones, with over 80% found just once. This CDR3 spans 16 amino acids. Per germline, CDR1 MDHEN and CDR2 SYDVKM. Trimming stripped 6 bases from V and 0 bases from J, with 15 bases between. This TCR was sampled from a woman aged 40 to 50 with acute or convalescent COVID-19. Sequenced input: peripheral blood. V gene TRBV28 combines with J gene TRBJ2-1; maybe TRBD2 (6 bases). The CDR3 sequence: CASSSFGSYSYNEQFF. CDR3 bases: TGTGCCAGCAGCTCCTTCGGGAGTTACTCCTACAATGAGCAGTTCTTC.